This TCR beta chain was captured in a study of blood T cells in healthy people across ages. The use of a sample-barcoded 5' primer and a J-beta primer mix characterized a second PCR of about 6 to 11 cycles. MiXCR, run by TCRdb on the 5' RACE reads, gives a single entry per CDR3 protein. The sample lists fewer than 2,000,000 distinct CDR3 sequences; approximately 32% were seen once. The length of the CDR3 is 16 residues. CDR1 is LNHNV, CDR2 YYDKDF, per germline (reference sequence). On this clonotype itself: Its antigen is unidentified.

Study observations and caveats: In these data, TCR beta diversity tracked strongly with naive T cell percentage.

The sample was blood. The sequence came from a woman in her 30s in good health. The V call is TRBV15, the J call TRBJ2-5, with 9 bases lining up with TRBD2. Matching the DNA end better, TRBJ2-7 makes the J call doubtful. The CDR3 DNA reads TGTGCCACCAGCAGAGAAAGGCGGGAGGGCCTATACGAGCAGTACTTC. Amino acid sequence: CATSRERREGLYEQYF.